The clone carrying this TCR beta chain was observed a few times. Its antigen remains unknown. Trimming shortened V by 3 bases and J by 4 bases, and 13 bases separated the two germline ends. The CDR3 has 15 amino acids. The germline CDR1 and CDR2 sequences are SQVTM and ANQGSEA. This record comes from a study of T-cell reconstitution after alpha-beta-depleted transplantation in children. Study-level results: High day-60 TCRbeta diversity in some patients came from surviving recipient T cells and thymic progenitors. Approximately two months post-transplant, alpha-beta T cells reportedly originated from several hundred expanded graft clones. A year had passed since transplant, and T-cell counts and diversity by then came mostly from newly produced T cells.

A library of TCRbeta sequences, prepared with unique molecular identifiers, was generated. TCRdb itself ran the PCR reads through MiXCR, one entry per CDR3 protein. The sample lists fewer than 400,000 distinct CDR3 sequences, more than 20% occurring once. V usage is TRBV29-1 and J usage is TRBJ2-6; D remains ambiguous. The specimen comprised PBMCs, mostly from graft donor cells, sampled 180 days after TCRalphabeta/CD19-depleted stem cell transplant. The sequence was obtained from a male patient between 10 and 17 years old who had a stem cell transplant for acute lymphoblastic leukemia, so the T cells may come from the graft donor. The CDR3 DNA reads as TGCAGCGTTGATCTCTGGGGTCTAGGGGCCAACGTCCTGACTTTC. This gives the protein CSVDLWGLGANVLTF. Variable domain in full (rest from reference TRBV29-1 and TRBJ2-6): SAVISQKPSRDICQRGTSLTIQCQVDSQVTMMFWYRQQPGQSLTLIATANQGSEATYESGFVIDKFPISRPNLTFSTLTVSNMSPEDSSIYLCSVDLWGLGANVLTFGAGSRLTVL.